Presented here are 22 T cell receptor beta chains from one specimen sequenced in a study of regulatory T cells in long-lasting Graves disease. Building of the TCR beta libraries involved iRepertoire HTBI primers and Arm-PCR of CDR3 regions. TCRdb used MiXCR to reprocess the multiplex PCR reads, holding one entry per CDR3 protein. The sample carries over 250,000 distinct CDR3 sequences, 22% recorded once. Time point specified: persistent/refractory GD, antithyroid drugs over 5 years with positive TRAb. PBMC RNA was the source of the TCR library. The sample consisted of peripheral blood mononuclear cells (PBMCs), taken when the disease was refractory, from a patient treated with antithyroid drugs. The receptor set was obtained from a female donor with Graves disease.

This clonotype was seen at least ten times. J is TRBJ2-5 and V is TRBV3-1, with 10 positions matching TRBD1. Unmatched junction bases numbered 6, after V lost 4 bases and J lost 4 bases. The CDR3 is 15 amino acids. Germline CDR1 and CDR2: LGHDT and YNNKEL (reference sequence). CDR3 in DNA: TGTGCCAGCAGCCCTCCTGACAGGGGGCGAGAGACCCAGTACTTC. The encoded protein is CASSPPDRGRETQYF.

This clonotype was seen a handful of times. The chain employs TRBV4-1 and TRBJ1-1, with D perhaps matching TRBD1 (6 bases). From germline, CDR1 is MGHRA and CDR2 YSYEKL. V lost 0 bases and J lost 0, with 8 bases in between. This CDR3 has 15 residues. CDR3 in DNA: TGCGCCAGCAGCCAAGATACAGGGTTGAACACTGAAGCTTTCTTT. This sequence encodes CASSQDTGLNTEAFF.

The sample holds many counts of this clonotype. The gene calls are TRBV28 and TRBJ1-5; 8 nucleotides agree with TRBD1. Unmatched junction bases numbered 6, after V lost 5 bases and J lost 6 bases. Germline V lookup: CDR1 MDHEN, CDR2 SYDVKM. The CDR3 extends over 14 amino acids. CDR3 bases: TGTGCCAGCAGTCTTACAGGGGGAGCTCAGCCCCAGCATTTT. This codes for CASSLTGGAQPQHF.

This clonotype was counted ten times or more. The rearrangement links TRBV24-1 to TRBJ1-2; D is undetermined. V lost 4 bases and J 3 bases, leaving 2 bases between the germline ends. The germline V gene has CDR1 KGHDR and CDR2 SFDVKD. This CDR3 has 11 residues. The CDR3 DNA reads TGTGCCACCAGTGACCACTATGGCTACACCTTC. It translates to CATSDHYGYTF.

This clonotype was detected only a few times. V gene TRBV28 combines with J gene TRBJ1-6, with 7 bases aligning to TRBD1. Germline values: CDR1 MDHEN, CDR2 SYDVKM. J gave up 7 bases and V 7 bases, and 7 bases lay outside the gene matches. CDR3 length: 14 amino acids. The CDR3 spells CASTPGQKNSPLHF. In DNA form, the CDR3 reads TGTGCCAGCACCCCGGGACAGAAAAATTCACCCCTCCACTTT.

This clonotype has a handful of counts. This chain links TRBV6-2 or TRBV6-3 with TRBJ1-6; the D is unclear. V was clipped by 1 base and J by 7 bases, with 11 bases between them. Germline loops: CDR1 MNHEY, CDR2 SVGEGT. The CDR3 is made up of 15 amino acids. The CDR3 loop reads CASSYWAGYNSPLHF. DNA for the CDR3: TGTGCCAGCAGTTACTGGGCAGGATACAATTCACCCCTCCACTTT.

The gene calls are TRBV29-1 and TRBJ2-7; 7 bases match TRBD1. CDR3 length equals 11 residues. The V gene's germline CDR1 is SQVTM and CDR2 ANQGSEA. The CDR3 DNA reads as TGCGCCGGGACAGATTCCTACGAGCAGTACTTC. Its translation: CAGTDSYEQYF.

This clonotype appeared a single time. The gene calls are TRBV28 and TRBJ2-3; perhaps TRBD1 as D (6 bases). This CDR3 has 15 amino acids. Deletions cut 3 bases from V and 0 bases from J, with 10 bases between. Germline lookup yields CDR1 MDHEN and CDR2 SYDVKM. CDR3 sequence (DNA): TGTGCCAGCAGTTTGATGGGACATAGCACAGATACGCAGTATTTT. Amino acids: CASSLMGHSTDTQYF.

On this clonotype itself: Being one base from a much bigger clone, this may be a read error. V and J are TRBV7-3 and TRBJ2-5, with D unresolved. Trimming took off 6 bases at V and 3 bases at J, with 11 bases between the two ends. From germline, CDR1 is SGHTA and CDR2 FQGTGA. This CDR3 has 13 residues. The CDR3 loop is CASSESTKETQYF. The DNA for the CDR3 is TGTGCCAGCAGTGAAAGTACTAAAGAGACCCAGTACTTC.

This clonotype was seen many times. This chain connects TRBV27 to TRBJ1-1; no reliable D call. The germline V and J ends were trimmed by 2 bases and 12 bases, with 10 bases remaining between them. The V gene's germline CDR1 is MNHEY and CDR2 SMNVEV (reference sequence). The CDR3 contains 11 residues. The chain's CDR3 is CASSLPPRTFF. The CDR3 nucleotides are TGTGCCAGCAGTTTACCCCCGAGAACTTTCTTT.

This clonotype was recorded many times. The chain links TRBV11-2 to TRBJ2-7, with 10 bases matching TRBD2. The CDR3 is made up of 15 amino acids. The ends lost 3 bases at V and 2 bases at J; junction bases unmatched: 4. The germline V gene has CDR1 SGHAT and CDR2 FQNNGV. Here the CDR3 reads CASSFQLAGTYEQYF. The CDR3 DNA sequence: TGTGCCAGCAGCTTTCAACTAGCGGGGACCTACGAGCAGTACTTC.

This clonotype was seen repeatedly, ten times or more. The gene calls are TRBV20-1 and TRBJ2-6, with 10 bases aligning to TRBD1. Trimming took 4 bases from V and 2 from J; bases not matched to a gene: 2. Germline-derived CDR1 and CDR2 are DFQATT and SNEGSKA (reference sequence). The CDR3 runs 15 residues. The CDR3 coding sequence is TGCAGTGCTAAAGGGACAGGGGCTGGGGCCAACGTCCTGACTTTC. It is translated as CSAKGTGAGANVLTF.

This clonotype was observed many times. The rearrangement links TRBV28 to TRBJ1-2; perhaps TRBD1 as D (6 bases). Trimming removed 6 bases at V and 8 bases at J, with 13 bases between. The CDR3 is 12 residues long. From germline, CDR1 is MDHEN and CDR2 SYDVKM. CDR3 nucleotide sequence: TGTGCCAGCAGGCCACAGGGAAGCGGCTACACCTTC. Protein: CASRPQGSGYTF.

This clonotype was seen at least ten times. The V gene is TRBV28, the J gene TRBJ2-5, with 7 bases matching TRBD2. The V gene's germline CDR1 is MDHEN and CDR2 SYDVKM. J gave up 2 bases and V 3 bases, and 6 bases lay outside the gene matches. The CDR3 contains 15 residues. The chain's CDR3 is CASSFWLAEQETQYF. CDR3 nucleotides: TGTGCCAGCAGTTTCTGGCTAGCGGAACAAGAGACCCAGTACTTC. Full variable domain (remainder filled in from reference TRBV28 and TRBJ2-5): DVKVTQSSRYLVKRTGEKVFLECVQDMDHENMFWYRQDPGLGLRLIYFSYDVKMKEKGDIPEGYSVSREKKERFSLILESASTNQTSMYLCASSFWLAEQETQYFGPGTRLLVL.

The chain links TRBV6-1 to TRBJ2-7; 8 bases match TRBD2. Germline values: CDR1 MNHNS, CDR2 SASEGT. V was pared by 6 bases and J by 2 bases, with 12 bases of the junction left unmatched. This CDR3 is built from 16 residues. The chain's CDR3 is CASRTAGGGRPYEQYF. The CDR3 nucleotides are TGTGCCAGCAGGACCGCCGGGGGGGGCAGACCCTACGAGCAGTACTTC.

This clonotype turned up a few times. The chain joins TRBV2 to TRBJ2-3, with 12 bases that match TRBD2. With V trimmed by 2 bases and J by 4 bases, 7 bases remained unmatched. The germline CDR1 and CDR2 sequences are SNHLY and FYNNEI. The CDR3 extends over 17 amino acids. CDR3 bases: TGTGCCAGCAGTGAATTAGGACTAGCGGGGAGTGCAGATACGCAGTATTTT. Translated: CASSELGLAGSADTQYF. The full variable domain, rest sourced from reference TRBV2 and TRBJ2-3, is EPEVTQTPSHQVTQMGQEVILRCVPISNHLYFYWYRQILGQKVEFLVSFYNNEISEKSEIFDDQFSVERPDGSNFTLKIRSTKLEDSAMYFCASSELGLAGSADTQYFGPGTRLTVL.

The chain employs TRBV29-1 and TRBJ2-2, with 12 bases that match TRBD2. Germline CDR1 is SQVTM and CDR2 is ANQGSEA. This CDR3 spans 15 amino acids. The junction had 7 bases not matched to a gene; V was cut back by 5 bases and J by 6 bases. This CDR3 is CSVTRLAGDPGELFF. The CDR3, as DNA: TGCAGCGTTACTAGACTAGCGGGAGACCCCGGGGAGCTGTTTTTT.

The V and J genes are TRBV6-5 and TRBJ2-1, with unresolved D. The V and J ends lost 2 bases and 1 base respectively, with 9 bases between them. The CDR3 contains 15 residues. CDR1 is MNHEY and CDR2 is SVGAGI in the germline V gene. CDR3 in amino acids: CASSYRSRSYNEQFF. CDR3 bases: TGTGCCAGCAGTTACCGGTCCCGTTCCTACAATGAGCAGTTCTTC.

This clonotype appeared a few times. J is TRBJ1-2 and V is TRBV20-1; maybe TRBD1 (5 bases). The CDR3 contains 12 residues. Trimming took 3 bases from V and 4 from J, leaving 9 bases between them. CDR1 is DFQATT, CDR2 SNEGSKA, per germline (reference sequence). CDR3 residues: CSASGGGYGYTF. CDR3 nucleotides: TGCAGTGCTAGCGGGGGTGGCTATGGCTACACCTTC.

Many counts were recorded for this clonotype. The chain combines TRBV20-1 with TRBJ1-4; 7 nucleotides match TRBD1. The CDR3 spans 14 residues. V was clipped by 3 bases and J by 4 bases; unmatched bases: 5. CDR1 and CDR2 from the germline V gene are DFQATT and SNEGSKA (reference sequence). The CDR3 DNA reads as TGCAGTGCTAGGTGGGACAGAGATAATGAAAAACTGTTTTTT. Translating it yields CSARWDRDNEKLFF.

The V and J genes are TRBV28 and TRBJ2-6, with D hard to call. V lost 6 bases and J lost 0, with 12 bases in between. This CDR3 has 16 residues. Germline CDR1 and CDR2: MDHEN and SYDVKM. CDR3 residues: CASSFNSGSGANVLTF. The CDR3 nucleotides are TGTGCCAGCAGCTTTAATTCAGGCTCTGGGGCCAACGTCCTGACTTTC.

This clonotype was found many times. The rearrangement links TRBV30 to TRBJ1-2; TRBD1 agrees at 7 bases. In germline, CDR1 is GTSNPN, CDR2 SVGIG (reference sequence). V dropped 2 bases and J dropped 1; count of bases not matched to a gene: 1. This CDR3 contains 13 residues. The CDR3 here is CAWSWDSNYGYTF. CDR3 DNA: TGTGCCTGGAGTTGGGACAGTAACTATGGCTACACCTTC.